This record concerns one TCR beta chain sequence. Antigen: not known. The table came from immunoSEQ multiplex PCR; TCRdb's copy has only in-frame clones and leaves some out. The data contain some 100,000 clones, about 89% of them seen just once; the ten biggest clones take up around 4.4%. This record comes from a study of T cell responses to AZD1222 COVID-19 vaccine. Study conclusions and caveats: The repertoires were collected only after the peak T cell response.

The germline V and J ends were trimmed by 0 bases and 14 bases, with 14 bases remaining between them. The germline gives CDR1 MNHEY, CDR2 SMNVEV (reference sequence). This CDR3 spans 13 amino acids. The sample was peripheral blood, taken on day 0 of MenACWY control vaccination. This sequence joins TRBV27 and TRBJ1-5, with D tentatively TRBD1 (6 bases). This receptor was identified in an adult in good health. CDR3 coding DNA: TGTGCCAGCAGTTTATCTAGGCGGGGGCACGAGCATTTT. Translating gives CASSLSRRGHEHF.